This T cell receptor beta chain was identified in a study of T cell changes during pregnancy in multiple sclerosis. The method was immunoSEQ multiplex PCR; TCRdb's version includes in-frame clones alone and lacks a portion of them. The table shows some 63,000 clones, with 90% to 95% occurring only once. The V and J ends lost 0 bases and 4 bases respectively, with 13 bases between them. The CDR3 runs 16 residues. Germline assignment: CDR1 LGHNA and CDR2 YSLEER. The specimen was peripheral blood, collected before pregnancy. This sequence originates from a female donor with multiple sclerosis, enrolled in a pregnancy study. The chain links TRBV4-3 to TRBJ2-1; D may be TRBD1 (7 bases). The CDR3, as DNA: TGCGCCAGCAGCCAAGATGCGCAGGGGGGTTACAATGAGCAGTTCTTC. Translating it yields CASSQDAQGGYNEQFF.